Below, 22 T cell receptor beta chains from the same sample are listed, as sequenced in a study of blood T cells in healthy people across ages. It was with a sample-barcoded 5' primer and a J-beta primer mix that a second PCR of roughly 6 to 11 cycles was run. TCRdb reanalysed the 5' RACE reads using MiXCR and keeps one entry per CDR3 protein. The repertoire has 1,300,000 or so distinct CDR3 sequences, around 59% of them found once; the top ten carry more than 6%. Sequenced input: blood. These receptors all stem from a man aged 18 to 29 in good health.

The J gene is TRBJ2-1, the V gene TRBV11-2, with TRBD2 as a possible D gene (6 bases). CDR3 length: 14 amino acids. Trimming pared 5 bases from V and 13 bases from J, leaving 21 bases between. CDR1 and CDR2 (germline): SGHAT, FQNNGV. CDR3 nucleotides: TGTGCCAGCAGCGGACTAACCCGCCAAGAGACCCAGTTCTTC. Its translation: CASSGLTRQETQFF.

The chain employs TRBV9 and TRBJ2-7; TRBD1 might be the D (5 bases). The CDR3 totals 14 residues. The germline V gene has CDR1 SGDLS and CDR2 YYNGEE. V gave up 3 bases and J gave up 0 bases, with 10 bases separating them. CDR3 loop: CASSEDISSYEQYF. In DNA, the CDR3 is TGTGCCAGCAGCGAGGACATTAGCTCCTACGAGCAGTACTTC.

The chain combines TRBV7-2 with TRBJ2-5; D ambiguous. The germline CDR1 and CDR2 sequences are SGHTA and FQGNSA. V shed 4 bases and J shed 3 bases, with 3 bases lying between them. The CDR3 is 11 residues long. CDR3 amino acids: CASSWEETQYF. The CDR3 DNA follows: TGTGCCAGCAGCTGGGAAGAGACCCAGTACTTC.

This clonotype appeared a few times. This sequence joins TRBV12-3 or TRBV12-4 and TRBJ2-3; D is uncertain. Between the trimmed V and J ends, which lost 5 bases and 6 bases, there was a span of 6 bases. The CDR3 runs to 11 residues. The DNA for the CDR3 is TGTGCCAGCAGTCACCGGGATACGCAGTATTTT. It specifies CASSHRDTQYF.

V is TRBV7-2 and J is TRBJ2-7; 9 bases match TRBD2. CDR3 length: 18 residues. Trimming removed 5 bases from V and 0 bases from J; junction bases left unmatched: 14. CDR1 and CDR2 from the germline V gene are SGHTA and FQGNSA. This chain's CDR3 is CASSERSSGALSSYEQYF. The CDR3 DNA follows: TGTGCCAGCAGCGAGCGGTCTAGCGGGGCCTTGAGCTCCTACGAGCAGTACTTC.

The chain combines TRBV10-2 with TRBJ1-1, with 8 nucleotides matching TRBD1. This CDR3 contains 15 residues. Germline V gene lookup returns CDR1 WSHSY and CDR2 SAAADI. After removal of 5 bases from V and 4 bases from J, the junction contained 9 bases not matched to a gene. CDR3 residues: CASSRAGGEGTEAFF. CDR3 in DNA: TGCGCCAGCAGTCGAGCAGGGGGCGAAGGCACTGAAGCTTTCTTT.

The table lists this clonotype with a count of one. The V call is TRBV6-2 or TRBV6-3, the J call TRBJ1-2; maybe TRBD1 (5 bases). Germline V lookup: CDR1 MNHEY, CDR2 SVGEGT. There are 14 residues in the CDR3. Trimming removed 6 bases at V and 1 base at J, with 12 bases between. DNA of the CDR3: TGTGCCAGCAGGACTCGACAGATTAACTATGGCTACACCTTC. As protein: CASRTRQINYGYTF.

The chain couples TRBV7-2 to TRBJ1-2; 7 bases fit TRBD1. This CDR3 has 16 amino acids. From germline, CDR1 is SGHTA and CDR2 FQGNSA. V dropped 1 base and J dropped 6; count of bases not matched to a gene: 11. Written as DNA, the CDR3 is TGTGCCAGCAGCTTAGACACACGACAGGGTCGGAATGGCTACACCTTC. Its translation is CASSLDTRQGRNGYTF.

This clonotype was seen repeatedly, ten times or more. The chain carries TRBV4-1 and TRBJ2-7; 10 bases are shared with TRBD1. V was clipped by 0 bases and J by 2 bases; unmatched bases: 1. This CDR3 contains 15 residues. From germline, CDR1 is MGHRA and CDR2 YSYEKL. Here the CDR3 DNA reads TGCGCCAGCAGCCAAGAAGGGACAGGGGCCTACGAGCAGTACTTC. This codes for CASSQEGTGAYEQYF.

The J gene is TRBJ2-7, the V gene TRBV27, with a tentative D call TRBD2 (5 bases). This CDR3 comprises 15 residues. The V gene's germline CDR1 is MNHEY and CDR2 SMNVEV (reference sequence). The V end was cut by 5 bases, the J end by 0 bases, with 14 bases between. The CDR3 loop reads CASSLQLGSSYEQYF. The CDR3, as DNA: TGTGCCAGCAGTCTGCAGTTGGGGAGCTCCTACGAGCAGTACTTC.

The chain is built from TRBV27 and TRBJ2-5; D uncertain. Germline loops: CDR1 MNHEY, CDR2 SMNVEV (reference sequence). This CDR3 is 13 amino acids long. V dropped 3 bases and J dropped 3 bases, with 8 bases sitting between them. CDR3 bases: TGTGCCAGCAGTTTTTCGGTCGAAGAGACCCAGTACTTC. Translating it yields CASSFSVEETQYF.

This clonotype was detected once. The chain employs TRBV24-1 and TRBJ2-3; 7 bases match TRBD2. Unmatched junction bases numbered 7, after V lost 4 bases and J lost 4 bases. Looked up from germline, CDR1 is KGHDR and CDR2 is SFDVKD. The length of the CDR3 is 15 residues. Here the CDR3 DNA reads TGTGCCACCAGTGACCCGACTAGCCGGGCAGATACGCAGTATTTT. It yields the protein CATSDPTSRADTQYF.

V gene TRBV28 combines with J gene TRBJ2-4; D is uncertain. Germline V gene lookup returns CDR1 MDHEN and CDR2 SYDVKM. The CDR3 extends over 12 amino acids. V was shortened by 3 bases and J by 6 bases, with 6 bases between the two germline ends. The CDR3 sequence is CASSFLGNIQYF. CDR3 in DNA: TGTGCCAGCAGTTTCTTGGGAAACATTCAGTACTTC.

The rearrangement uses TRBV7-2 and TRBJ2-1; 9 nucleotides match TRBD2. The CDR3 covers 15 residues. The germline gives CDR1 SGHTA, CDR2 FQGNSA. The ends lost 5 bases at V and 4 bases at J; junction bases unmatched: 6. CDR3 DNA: TGTGCCAGCAGCGTTAGCGGGGGTGGTTACAATGAGCAGTTCTTC. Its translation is CASSVSGGGYNEQFF.

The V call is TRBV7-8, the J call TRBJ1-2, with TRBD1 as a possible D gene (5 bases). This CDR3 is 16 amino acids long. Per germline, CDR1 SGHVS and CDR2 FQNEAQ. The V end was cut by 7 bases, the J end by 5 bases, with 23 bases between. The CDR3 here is CASTQEGRVLLYGYTF. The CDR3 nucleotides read TGTGCCAGCACCCAAGAGGGCAGGGTTCTTTTATATGGCTACACCTTC.

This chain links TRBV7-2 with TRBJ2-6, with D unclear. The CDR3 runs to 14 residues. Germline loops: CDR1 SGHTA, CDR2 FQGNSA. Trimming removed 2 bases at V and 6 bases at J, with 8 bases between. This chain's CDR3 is CASSLPLEANVLTF. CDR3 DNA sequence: TGTGCCAGCAGCTTACCGCTAGAGGCCAACGTCCTGACTTTC.

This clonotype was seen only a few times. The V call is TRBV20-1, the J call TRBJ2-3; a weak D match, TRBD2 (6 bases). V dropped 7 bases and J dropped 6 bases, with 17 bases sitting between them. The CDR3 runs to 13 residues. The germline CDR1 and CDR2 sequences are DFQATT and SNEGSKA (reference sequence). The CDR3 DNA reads TGCAGTGACCGAATGGCGGGGAGCGATACGCAGTATTTT. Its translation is CSDRMAGSDTQYF.

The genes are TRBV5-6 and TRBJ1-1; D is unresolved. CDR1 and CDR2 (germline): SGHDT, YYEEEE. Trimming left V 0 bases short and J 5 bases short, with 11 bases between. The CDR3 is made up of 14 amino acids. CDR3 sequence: CASSLGARWTEAFF. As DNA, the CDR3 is TGTGCCAGCAGCTTGGGGGCGCGGTGGACTGAAGCTTTCTTT.

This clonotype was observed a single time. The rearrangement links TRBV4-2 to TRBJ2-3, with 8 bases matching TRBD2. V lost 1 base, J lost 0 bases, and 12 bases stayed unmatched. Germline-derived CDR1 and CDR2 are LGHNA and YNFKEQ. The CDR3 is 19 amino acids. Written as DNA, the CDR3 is TGTGCCAGCAGCCAAGCGGGGCGGCTAGCGGGCCCCAGCACAGATACGCAGTATTTT. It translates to CASSQAGRLAGPSTDTQYF.

The CDR3 coding sequence is TGTGCCAGCAGCTTAGAGTGGCTAGCGGACAGGTACGAGCAGTACTTC. Its translation is CASSLEWLADRYEQYF. The gene calls are TRBV7-2 and TRBJ2-7, with D possibly being TRBD1 or TRBD2 (7 bases each). The CDR3 runs 16 residues. Per germline, CDR1 SGHTA and CDR2 FQGNSA. Trimming pared 1 base from V and 4 bases from J, leaving 17 bases between. The full variable domain, in which reference TRBV7-2 and TRBJ2-7 provide the parts outside the CDR3, is GAGVSQSPSNKVTEKGKDVELRCDPISGHTALYWYRQSLGQGLEFLIYFQGNSAPDKSGLPSDRFSAERTGGSVSTLTIQRTQQEDSAVYLCASSLEWLADRYEQYFGPGTRLTVT.

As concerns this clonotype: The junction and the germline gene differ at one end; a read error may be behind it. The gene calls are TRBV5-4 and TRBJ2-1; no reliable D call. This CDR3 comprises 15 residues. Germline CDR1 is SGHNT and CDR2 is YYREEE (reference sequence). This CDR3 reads CASSQERLGRDEQFF. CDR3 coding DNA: TGCGCCAGCAGCCAAGAAAGGCTAGGAAGGGATGAGCAGTTCTTC.

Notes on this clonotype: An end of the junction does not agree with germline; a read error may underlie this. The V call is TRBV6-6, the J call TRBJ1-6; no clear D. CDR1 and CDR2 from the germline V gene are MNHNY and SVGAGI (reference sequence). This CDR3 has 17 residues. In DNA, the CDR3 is TGTGCCGGCAGTCCCGTTTTAACTGGGAATCAGGCTTCACCCCTCCACTTT. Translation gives CAGSPVLTGNQASPLHF.